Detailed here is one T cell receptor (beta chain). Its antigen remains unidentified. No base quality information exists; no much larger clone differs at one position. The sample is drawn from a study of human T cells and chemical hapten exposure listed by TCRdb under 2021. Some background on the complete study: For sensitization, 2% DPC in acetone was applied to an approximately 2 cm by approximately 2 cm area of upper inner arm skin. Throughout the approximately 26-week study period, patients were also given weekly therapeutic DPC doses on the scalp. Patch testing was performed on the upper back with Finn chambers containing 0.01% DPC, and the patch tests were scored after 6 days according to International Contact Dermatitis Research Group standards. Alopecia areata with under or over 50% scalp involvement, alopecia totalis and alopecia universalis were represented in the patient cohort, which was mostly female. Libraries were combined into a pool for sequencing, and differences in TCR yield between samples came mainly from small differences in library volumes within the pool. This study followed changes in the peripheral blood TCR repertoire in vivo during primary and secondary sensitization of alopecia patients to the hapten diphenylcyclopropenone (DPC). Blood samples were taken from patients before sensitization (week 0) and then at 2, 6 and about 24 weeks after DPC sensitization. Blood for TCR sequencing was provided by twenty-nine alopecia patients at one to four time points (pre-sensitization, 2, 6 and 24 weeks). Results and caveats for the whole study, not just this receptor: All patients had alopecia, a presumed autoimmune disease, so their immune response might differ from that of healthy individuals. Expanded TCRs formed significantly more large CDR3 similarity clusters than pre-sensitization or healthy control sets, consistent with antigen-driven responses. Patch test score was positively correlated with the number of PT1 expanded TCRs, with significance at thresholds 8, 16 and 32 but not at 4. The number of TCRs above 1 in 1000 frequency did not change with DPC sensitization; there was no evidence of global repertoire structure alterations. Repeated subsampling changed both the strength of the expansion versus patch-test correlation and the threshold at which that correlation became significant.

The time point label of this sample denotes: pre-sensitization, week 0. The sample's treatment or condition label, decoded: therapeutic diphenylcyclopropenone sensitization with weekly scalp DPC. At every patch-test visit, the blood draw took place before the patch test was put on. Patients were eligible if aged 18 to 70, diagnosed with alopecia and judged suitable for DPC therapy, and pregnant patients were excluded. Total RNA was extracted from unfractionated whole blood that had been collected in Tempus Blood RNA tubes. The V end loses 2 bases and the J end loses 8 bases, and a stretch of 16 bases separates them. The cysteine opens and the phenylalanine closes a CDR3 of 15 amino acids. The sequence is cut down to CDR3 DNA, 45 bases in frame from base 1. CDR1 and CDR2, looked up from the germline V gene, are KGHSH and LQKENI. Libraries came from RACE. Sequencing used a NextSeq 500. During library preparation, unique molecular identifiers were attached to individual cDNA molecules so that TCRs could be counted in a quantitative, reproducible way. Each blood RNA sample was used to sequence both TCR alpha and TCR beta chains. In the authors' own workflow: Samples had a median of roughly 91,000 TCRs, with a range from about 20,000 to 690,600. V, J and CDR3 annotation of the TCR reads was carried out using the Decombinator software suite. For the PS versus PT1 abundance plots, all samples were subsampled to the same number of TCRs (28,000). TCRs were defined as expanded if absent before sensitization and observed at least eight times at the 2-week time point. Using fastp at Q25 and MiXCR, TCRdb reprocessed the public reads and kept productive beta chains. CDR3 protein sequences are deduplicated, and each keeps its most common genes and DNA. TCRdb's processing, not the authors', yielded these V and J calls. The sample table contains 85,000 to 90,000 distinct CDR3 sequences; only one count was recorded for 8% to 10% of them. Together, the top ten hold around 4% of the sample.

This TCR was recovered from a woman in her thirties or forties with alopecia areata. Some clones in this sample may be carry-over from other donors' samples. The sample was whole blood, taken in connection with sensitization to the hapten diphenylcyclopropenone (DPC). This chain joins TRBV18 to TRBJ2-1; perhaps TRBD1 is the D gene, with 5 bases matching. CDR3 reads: CASSPSQVIVYEQFF. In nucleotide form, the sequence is TGTGCCAGCTCACCATCACAGGTGATAGTTTATGAGCAGTTCTTC.